What follows is one T cell receptor beta chain and its context. Its antigen remains unknown. Some clones are missing from TCRdb's copy, which holds only in-frame ones; the method was immunoSEQ multiplex PCR. The repertoire holds some 24,000 clones, with 90% to 95% as singletons. This sample was included in a study of T cells in localized non-small cell lung cancer. Findings of the study overall: Out of the top 100 tumor clones, a median around 56 were seen in adjacent lung. Uninvolved adjacent lung had more T cell clonality than any other tissue, topping tumor. As only one tumor region underwent sequencing, heterogeneity remains possible.

Germline CDR1 and CDR2: KGHSH and LQKENI. V gave up 2 bases and J gave up 7 bases, with 6 bases separating them. The CDR3 loop spans 11 amino acids. The sequences come from peripheral blood, collected before any cancer treatment. The sequence was obtained from a woman aged 35 to 70 with stage I lung adenocarcinoma. The genes are TRBV18 and TRBJ2-7; D remains ambiguous. CDR3 sequence: CASSPGWEQYF. The CDR3 DNA is TGTGCCAGCTCACCAGGGTGGGAGCAGTACTTC.